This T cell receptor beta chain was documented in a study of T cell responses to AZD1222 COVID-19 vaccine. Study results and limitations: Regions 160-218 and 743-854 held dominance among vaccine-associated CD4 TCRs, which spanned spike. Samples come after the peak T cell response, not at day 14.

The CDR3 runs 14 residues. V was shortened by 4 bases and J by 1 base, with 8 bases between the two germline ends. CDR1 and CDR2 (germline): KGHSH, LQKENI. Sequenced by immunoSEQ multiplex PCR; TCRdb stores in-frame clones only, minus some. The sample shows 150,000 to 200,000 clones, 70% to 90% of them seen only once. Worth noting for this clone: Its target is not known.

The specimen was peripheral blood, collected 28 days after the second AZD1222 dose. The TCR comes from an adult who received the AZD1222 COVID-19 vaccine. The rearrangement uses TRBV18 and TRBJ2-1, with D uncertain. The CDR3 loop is CASSRTGSYNEQFF. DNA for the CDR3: TGTGCCAGCTCACGGACCGGTTCCTACAATGAGCAGTTCTTC.